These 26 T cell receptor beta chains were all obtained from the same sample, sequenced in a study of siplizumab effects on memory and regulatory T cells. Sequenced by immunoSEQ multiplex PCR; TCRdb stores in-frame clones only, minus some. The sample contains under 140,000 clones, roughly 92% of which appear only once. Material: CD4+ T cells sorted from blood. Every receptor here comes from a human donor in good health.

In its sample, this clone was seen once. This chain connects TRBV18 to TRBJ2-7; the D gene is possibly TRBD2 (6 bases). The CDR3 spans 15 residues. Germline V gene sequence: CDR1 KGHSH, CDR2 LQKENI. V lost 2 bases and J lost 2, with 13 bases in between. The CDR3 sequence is CASSPGATGAYEQYF. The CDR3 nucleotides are TGTGCCAGCTCACCAGGTGCAACGGGGGCCTACGAGCAGTACTTC.

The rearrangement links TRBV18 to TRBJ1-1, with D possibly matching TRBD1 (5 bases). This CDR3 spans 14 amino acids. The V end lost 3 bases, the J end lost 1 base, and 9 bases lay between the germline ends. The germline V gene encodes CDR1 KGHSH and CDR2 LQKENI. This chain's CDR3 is CASSPEGPNTEAFF. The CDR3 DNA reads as TGTGCCAGCTCACCGGAGGGACCGAACACTGAAGCTTTCTTT. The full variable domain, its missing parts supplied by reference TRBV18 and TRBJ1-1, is NAGVMQNPRHLVRRRGQEARLRCSPMKGHSHVYWYRQLPEEGLKFMVYLQKENIIDESGMPKERFSAEFPKEGPSILRIQQVVRGDSAAYFCASSPEGPNTEAFFGQGTRLTVV.

The CDR3: CASSLEGASGELFF. The DNA for the CDR3 is TGTGCCAGCAGTTTAGAGGGGGCCTCCGGGGAGCTGTTTTTT. The chain joins TRBV27 to TRBJ2-2; 7 bases line up with TRBD1. The length of the CDR3 is 14 residues. The trim removed 2 bases at V and 6 bases at J, leaving 3 bases unmatched. The V gene's germline CDR1 is MNHEY and CDR2 SMNVEV (reference sequence).

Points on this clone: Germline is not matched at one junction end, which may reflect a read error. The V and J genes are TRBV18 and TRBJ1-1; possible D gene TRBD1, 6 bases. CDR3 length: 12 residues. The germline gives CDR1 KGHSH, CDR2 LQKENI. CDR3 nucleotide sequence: TGTGCCAGCTCACTACGGGACACAGAAGCTTTCTTT. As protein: CASSLRDTEAFF.

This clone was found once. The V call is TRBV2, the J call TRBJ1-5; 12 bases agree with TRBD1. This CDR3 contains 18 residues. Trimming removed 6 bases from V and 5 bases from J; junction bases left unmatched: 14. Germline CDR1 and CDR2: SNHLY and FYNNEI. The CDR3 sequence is CASSPSGTGGGGYQPQHF. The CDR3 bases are TGTGCCAGCAGCCCCTCCGGGACAGGGGGCGGAGGTTATCAGCCCCAGCATTTT.

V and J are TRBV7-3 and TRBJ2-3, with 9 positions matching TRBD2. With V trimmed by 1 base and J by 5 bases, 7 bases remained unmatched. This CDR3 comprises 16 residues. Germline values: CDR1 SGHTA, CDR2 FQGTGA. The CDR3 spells CASSLRGGRAVDTQYF. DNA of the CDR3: TGTGCCAGCAGCTTAAGGGGCGGGAGGGCCGTAGATACGCAGTATTTT.

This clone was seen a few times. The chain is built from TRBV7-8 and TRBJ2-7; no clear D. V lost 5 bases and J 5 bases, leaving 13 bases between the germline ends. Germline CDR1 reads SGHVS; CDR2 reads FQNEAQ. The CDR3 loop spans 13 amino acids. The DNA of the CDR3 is TGTGCCAGCAGCCCTCCTGTGCACGACGAGCAGTACTTC. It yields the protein CASSPPVHDEQYF.

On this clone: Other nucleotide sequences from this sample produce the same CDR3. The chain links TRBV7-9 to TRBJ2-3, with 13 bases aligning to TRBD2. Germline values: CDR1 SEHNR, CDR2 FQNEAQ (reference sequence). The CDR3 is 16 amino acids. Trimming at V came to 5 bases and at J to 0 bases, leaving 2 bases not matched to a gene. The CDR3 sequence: CASSLGLAGSTDTQYF. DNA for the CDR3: TGTGCCAGCAGCCTGGGACTAGCGGGGAGCACAGATACGCAGTATTTT.

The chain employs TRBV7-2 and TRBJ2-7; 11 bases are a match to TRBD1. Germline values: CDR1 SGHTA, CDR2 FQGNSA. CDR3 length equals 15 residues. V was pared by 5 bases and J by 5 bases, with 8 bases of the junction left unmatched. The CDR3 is CASSARTGGFNEQYF. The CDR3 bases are TGTGCCAGCAGCGCGAGGACAGGGGGCTTCAACGAGCAGTACTTC.

The CDR3 nucleotides are TGTGCCAGTAGTATTACTACAGGGGTCGACTATGGCTACACCTTC. Protein sequence: CASSITTGVDYGYTF. This rearrangement joins TRBV19 to TRBJ1-2; 7 bases are a match to TRBD1. The CDR3 contains 15 residues. Germline V gene sequence: CDR1 LNHDA, CDR2 SQIVND (reference sequence). V lost 3 bases and J lost 3; bases outside the gene matches: 7.

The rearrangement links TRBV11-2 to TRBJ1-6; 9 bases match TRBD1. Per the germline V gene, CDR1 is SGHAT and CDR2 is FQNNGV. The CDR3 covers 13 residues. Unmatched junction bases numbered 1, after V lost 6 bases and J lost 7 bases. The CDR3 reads CASSGQGNSPLHF. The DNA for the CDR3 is TGTGCCAGCAGTGGACAGGGGAATTCACCCCTCCACTTT.

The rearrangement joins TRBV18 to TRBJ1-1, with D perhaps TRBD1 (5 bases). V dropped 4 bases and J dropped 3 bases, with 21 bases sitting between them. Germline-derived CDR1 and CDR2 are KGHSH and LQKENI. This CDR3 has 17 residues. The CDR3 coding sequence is TGTGCCAGCTCACTAACAACCGTCCTGGGGGGAGACACTGAAGCTTTCTTT. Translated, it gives CASSLTTVLGGDTEAFF.

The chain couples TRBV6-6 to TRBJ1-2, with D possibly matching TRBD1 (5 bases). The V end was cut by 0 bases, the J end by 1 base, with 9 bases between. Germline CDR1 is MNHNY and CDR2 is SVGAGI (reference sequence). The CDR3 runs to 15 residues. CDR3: CASSYSRDSNYGYTF. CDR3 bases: TGTGCCAGCAGTTACTCCCGAGACAGTAACTATGGCTACACCTTC.

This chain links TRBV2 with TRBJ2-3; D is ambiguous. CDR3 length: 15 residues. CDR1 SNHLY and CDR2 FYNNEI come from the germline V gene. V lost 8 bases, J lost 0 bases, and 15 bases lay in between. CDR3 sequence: CASATAFSSTDTQYF. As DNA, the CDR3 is TGTGCCAGCGCTACAGCTTTCTCTAGCACAGATACGCAGTATTTT.

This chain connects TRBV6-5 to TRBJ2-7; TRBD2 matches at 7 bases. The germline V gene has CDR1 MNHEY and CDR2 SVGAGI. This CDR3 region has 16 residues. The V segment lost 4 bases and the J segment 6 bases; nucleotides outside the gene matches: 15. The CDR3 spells CASSSGRGSGHCEQYF. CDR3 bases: TGTGCCAGCAGTTCTGGGCGGGGGAGCGGACACTGCGAGCAGTACTTC.

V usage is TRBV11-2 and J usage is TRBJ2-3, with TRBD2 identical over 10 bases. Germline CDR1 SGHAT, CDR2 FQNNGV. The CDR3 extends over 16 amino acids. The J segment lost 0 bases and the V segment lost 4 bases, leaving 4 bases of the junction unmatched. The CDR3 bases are TGTGCCAGCAGCTCCTTAGCGGGGGGAAGCACAGATACGCAGTATTTT. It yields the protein CASSSLAGGSTDTQYF.

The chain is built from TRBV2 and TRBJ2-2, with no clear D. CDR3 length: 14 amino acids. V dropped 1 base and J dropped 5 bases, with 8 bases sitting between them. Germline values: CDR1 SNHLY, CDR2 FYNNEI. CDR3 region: CASSEGRRTGELFF. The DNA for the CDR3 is TGTGCCAGCAGTGAAGGACGGCGAACCGGGGAGCTGTTTTTT.

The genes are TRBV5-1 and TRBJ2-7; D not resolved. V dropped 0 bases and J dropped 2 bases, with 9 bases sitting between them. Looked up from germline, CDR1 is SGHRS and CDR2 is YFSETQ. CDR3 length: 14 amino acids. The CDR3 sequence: CASSLGVITYEQYF. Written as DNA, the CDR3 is TGCGCCAGCAGCTTGGGGGTGATTACCTACGAGCAGTACTTC.

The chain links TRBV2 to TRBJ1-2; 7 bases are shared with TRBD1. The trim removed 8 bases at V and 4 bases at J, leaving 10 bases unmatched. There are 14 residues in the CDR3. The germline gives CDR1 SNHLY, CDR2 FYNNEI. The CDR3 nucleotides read TGTGCCAGCCGCACTAGACAGGGCGGCTATGGCTACACCTTC. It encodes CASRTRQGGYGYTF.

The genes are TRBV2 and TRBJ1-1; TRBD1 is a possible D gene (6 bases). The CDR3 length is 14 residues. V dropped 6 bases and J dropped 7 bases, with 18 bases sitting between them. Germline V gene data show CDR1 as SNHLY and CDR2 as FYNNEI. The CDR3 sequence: CASRWDKRGDEAFF. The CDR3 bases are TGTGCCAGCAGGTGGGACAAAAGGGGCGATGAAGCTTTCTTT.

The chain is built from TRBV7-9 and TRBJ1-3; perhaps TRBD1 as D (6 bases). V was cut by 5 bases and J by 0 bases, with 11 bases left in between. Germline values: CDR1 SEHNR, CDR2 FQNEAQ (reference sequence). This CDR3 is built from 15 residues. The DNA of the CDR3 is TGTGCCAGCAGCACGGACAGAGCCTCTGGAAACACCATATATTTT. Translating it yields CASSTDRASGNTIYF.

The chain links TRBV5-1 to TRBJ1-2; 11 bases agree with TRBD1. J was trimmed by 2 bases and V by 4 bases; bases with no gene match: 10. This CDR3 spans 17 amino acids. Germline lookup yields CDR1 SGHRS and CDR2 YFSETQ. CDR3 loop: CASSLPLGQGANYGYTF. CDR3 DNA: TGCGCCAGCAGCCTACCTCTCGGACAGGGGGCAAACTATGGCTACACCTTC. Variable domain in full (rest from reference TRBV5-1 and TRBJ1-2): KAGVTQTPRYLIKTRGQQVTLSCSPISGHRSVSWYQQTPGQGLQFLFEYFSETQRNKGNFPGRFSGRQFSNSRSEMNVSTLELGDSALYLCASSLPLGQGANYGYTFGSGTRLTVV.

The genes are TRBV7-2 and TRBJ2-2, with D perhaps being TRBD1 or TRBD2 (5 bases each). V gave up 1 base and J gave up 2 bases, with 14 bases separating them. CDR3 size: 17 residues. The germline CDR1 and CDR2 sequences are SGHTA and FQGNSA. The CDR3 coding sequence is TGTGCCAGCAGCTTAGTCCGTAACGGGGCTAACACCGGGGAGCTGTTTTTT. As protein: CASSLVRNGANTGELFF.

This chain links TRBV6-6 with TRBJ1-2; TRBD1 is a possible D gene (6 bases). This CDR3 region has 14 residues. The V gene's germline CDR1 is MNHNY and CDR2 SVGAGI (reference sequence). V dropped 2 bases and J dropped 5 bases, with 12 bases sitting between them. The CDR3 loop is CASSYVQGDYGYTF. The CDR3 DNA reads TGTGCCAGCAGTTACGTACAGGGAGATTATGGCTACACCTTC.

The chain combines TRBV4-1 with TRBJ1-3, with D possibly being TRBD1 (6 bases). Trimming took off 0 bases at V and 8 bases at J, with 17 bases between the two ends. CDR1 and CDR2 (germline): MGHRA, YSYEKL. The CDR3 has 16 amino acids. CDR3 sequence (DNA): TGCGCCAGCAGCCAAGAGAGGCCGGGACAACTGTACACCATATATTTT. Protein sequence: CASSQERPGQLYTIYF.

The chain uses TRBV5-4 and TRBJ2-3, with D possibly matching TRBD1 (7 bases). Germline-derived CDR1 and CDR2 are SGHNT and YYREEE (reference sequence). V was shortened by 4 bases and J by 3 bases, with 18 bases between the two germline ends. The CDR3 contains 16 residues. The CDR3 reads CASSGRQGGTTDTQYF. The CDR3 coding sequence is TGTGCCAGCAGCGGGCGACAGGGAGGAACTACAGATACGCAGTATTTT.